This TCR beta chain was profiled in a study of neurological immune-mediated disorders. Study observations and caveats: Private repertoires in all groups were suggested, as expanded clones shared no CDR3 amino acid sequences across subjects.

This clonotype was seen repeatedly, ten times or more. Its cognate antigen is unknown. CDR3 size: 15 residues. Per the germline V gene, CDR1 is SGHTA and CDR2 is FQGNSA. Trimming took 5 bases from V and 2 from J, leaving 13 bases between them. TCRdb used MiXCR to reprocess the 5' RACE reads, holding one entry per CDR3 protein. The table records about 38,000 distinct CDR3 sequences, 4.8% of them present only once. This TCR came from a man aged 18 to 35 in good health. This chain uses TRBV7-2 with TRBJ1-5; a possible D gene is TRBD1 (5 bases). Sequencing was done on a sample of CD4+ T cells from blood. In DNA, the CDR3 is TGTGCCAGCAGCGAAACCCGGGACGGCAATCAGCCCCAGCATTTT. It codes for CASSETRDGNQPQHF.